These T cell receptor beta chains were read from a single sample in a study of human T cells and chemical hapten exposure. TCRdb re-called the RACE reads through MiXCR, storing one row per CDR3 protein. This table holds about 77,000 distinct CDR3 sequences, 8.5% to 10% found once. Specimen: whole blood. The receptors shown here come from a female donor in good health. Some clones in this sample may be carry-over from other donors' samples. The conserved cysteine and the conserved F or W are not part of the CDR3 here. A D gene is named only where the DNA matches it firmly.

v_gene	d_gene	j_gene	CDR3aa
TRBV4-1	-	TRBJ2-7	ASSQAWGGAEYEQY
TRBV2	-	TRBJ2-5	ASSAGAGTQY
TRBV6-5	-	TRBJ2-6	ASSHSEAGANVLT
TRBV19	-	TRBJ2-3	ASKRDIGGTDTQY
TRBV29-1	-	TRBJ2-5	SVVGEKETQY
TRBV20-1	-	TRBJ2-1	SALGSGYNEQF
TRBV20-1	-	TRBJ2-7	SARSGSGYEQY
TRBV10-3	-	TRBJ1-6	AISEINRDNSPLH
TRBV12-3/TRBV12-4	-	TRBJ1-4	ASSRMGGEKLF
TRBV10-3	TRBD2	TRBJ2-1	AISGTSGGTTGNEQF
TRBV15	-	TRBJ1-5	ATSRDPAPDQPQH
TRBV7-2	-	TRBJ1-1	ASSLIVGNTEAF
TRBV30	-	TRBJ2-1	AWSVGRGLYNEQF
TRBV20-1	-	TRBJ2-7	SAAGYSYEQY
TRBV5-1	-	TRBJ1-4	ASSLGRVATNEKLF
TRBV19	TRBD2	TRBJ2-1	ASSWTSGDNEQF
TRBV3-1	-	TRBJ2-2	ASSRLPTGTGELF
TRBV28	-	TRBJ1-4	ASRSGGEEKLF
TRBV12-3/TRBV12-4	-	TRBJ2-3	ASSTSGTAADTQY
TRBV5-6	TRBD1	TRBJ1-1	ASSWDRYTEAF
TRBV7-9	-	TRBJ1-1	ASTTNTEAF
TRBV12-3/TRBV12-4	-	TRBJ1-5	ASSLPHPHRDDGGYSNQPQH
TRBV6-6	TRBD1	TRBJ2-1	ASSPWNTGTGGGIEQF
TRBV6-5	-	TRBJ1-2	ASSYSSGRDGYT
TRBV27	-	TRBJ2-1	ASSPSLYNEQF
TRBV15	TRBD1	TRBJ1-4	ATSRSGTGVEKLF